The entry below describes one T cell receptor beta chain. This record belongs to a study of cytotoxic CD8 clonotypes in ibrutinib-treated CLL. Sequencing was performed with immunoSEQ multiplex PCR; in TCRdb, only in-frame clones are kept and a portion is missing. The sample records hundreds of thousands of clones, 70% being singletons. This clonotype was sampled from a human donor with chronic lymphocytic leukemia. The source was PBMCs, collected after 12 months of ibrutinib treatment.

The CDR3 sequence is CSFWGRAFNQPQHF. The CDR3 DNA reads as TGCAGCTTTTGGGGCCGGGCCTTCAATCAGCCCCAGCATTTT. The chain combines TRBV29-1 with TRBJ1-5; TRBD1 might be the D (5 bases). The CDR3 has 14 residues. The germline V gene has CDR1 SQVTM and CDR2 ANQGSEA. Between the trimmed V and J ends, which lost 8 bases and 3 bases, there was a span of 17 bases. The complete variable domain, with remaining parts taken from reference TRBV29-1 and TRBJ1-5, reads SAVISQKPSRDICQRGTSLTIQCQVDSQVTMMFWYRQQPGQSLTLIATANQGSEATYESGFVIDKFPISRPNLTFSTLTVSNMSPEDSSIYLCSFWGRAFNQPQHFGDGTRLSIL.